This T cell receptor (beta chain) was retrieved from a study of cytomegalovirus exposure and HLA in healthy donors. Study outcomes and limitations: According to an earlier analysis, most TCR beta V segments yielded productive rearrangements about 87% or about 30% of the time. The study put 150 to 200 TCR beta chains on its list as cytomegalovirus-associated.

PCR used 60 Vbeta primers and 13 Jbeta primers. Libraries were prepared by immunoSEQ multiplex PCR; TCRdb keeps only in-frame clonotypes and omits some of them. The table includes about 200,000 clones, 82% detected once. This clone was observed a few times. The antigen remains undetermined. Germline is not matched at one junction end, which may reflect a read error. Germline loops: CDR1 SGHAT, CDR2 FQNNGV. CDR3 length: 13 residues. Sequencing input: PBMCs. The receptor was derived from a boy younger than 10 in good health and CMV-seronegative. The chain recombines TRBV11-2 with TRBJ1-2; D is possibly TRBD1 (6 bases). The chain's CDR3 is CASSVRDTQSMGF. The CDR3 coding sequence is TGTGCCAGCAGCGTCCGGGACACTCAGTCCATGGGCTTC.